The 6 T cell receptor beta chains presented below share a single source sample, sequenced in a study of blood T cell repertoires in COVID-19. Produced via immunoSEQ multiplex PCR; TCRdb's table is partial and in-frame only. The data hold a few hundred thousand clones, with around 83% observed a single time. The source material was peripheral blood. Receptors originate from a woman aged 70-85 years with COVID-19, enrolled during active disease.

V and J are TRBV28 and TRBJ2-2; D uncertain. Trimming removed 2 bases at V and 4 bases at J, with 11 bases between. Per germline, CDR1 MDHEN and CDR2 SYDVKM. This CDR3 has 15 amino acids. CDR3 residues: CASSLGGSSTGELFF. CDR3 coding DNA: TGTGCCAGCAGTTTAGGCGGCAGCTCCACCGGGGAGCTGTTTTTT. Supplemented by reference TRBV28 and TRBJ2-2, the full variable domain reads DVKVTQSSRYLVKRTGEKVFLECVQDMDHENMFWYRQDPGLGLRLIYFSYDVKMKEKGDIPEGYSVSREKKERFSLILESASTNQTSMYLCASSLGGSSTGELFFGEGSRLTVL.

The CDR3 DNA follows: TGTGCCAGCAGCCTTAGGGGATCGGGACAGTCTTTAATCTTCACCTTC. Encoded protein: CASSLRGSGQSLIFTF. The V and J genes are TRBV9 and TRBJ1-2; 7 bases map to TRBD1. Trimming took 4 bases from V and 13 from J; bases not matched to a gene: 22. Germline V gene data show CDR1 as SGDLS and CDR2 as YYNGEE. The CDR3 is 16 amino acids.

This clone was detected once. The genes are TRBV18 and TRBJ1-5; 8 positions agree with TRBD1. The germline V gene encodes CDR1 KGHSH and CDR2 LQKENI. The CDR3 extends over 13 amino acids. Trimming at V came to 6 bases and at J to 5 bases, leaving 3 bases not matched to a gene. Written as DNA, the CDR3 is TGTGCCAGCTCCGCGGACAGGGATCAGCCCCAGCATTTT. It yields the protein CASSADRDQPQHF. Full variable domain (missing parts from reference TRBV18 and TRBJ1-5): NAGVMQNPRHLVRRRGQEARLRCSPMKGHSHVYWYRQLPEEGLKFMVYLQKENIIDESGMPKERFSAEFPKEGPSILRIQQVVRGDSAAYFCASSADRDQPQHFGDGTRLSIL.

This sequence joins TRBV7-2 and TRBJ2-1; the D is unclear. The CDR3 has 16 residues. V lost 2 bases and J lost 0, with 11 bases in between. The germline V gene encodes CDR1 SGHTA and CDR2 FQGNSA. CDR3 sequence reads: CASSLFSRLSYNEQFF. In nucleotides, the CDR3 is TGTGCCAGCAGCTTATTTAGTCGCCTCTCCTACAATGAGCAGTTCTTC. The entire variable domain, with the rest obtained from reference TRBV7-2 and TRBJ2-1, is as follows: GAGVSQSPSNKVTEKGKDVELRCDPISGHTALYWYRQSLGQGLEFLIYFQGNSAPDKSGLPSDRFSAERTGGSVSTLTIQRTQQEDSAVYLCASSLFSRLSYNEQFFGPGTRLTVL.

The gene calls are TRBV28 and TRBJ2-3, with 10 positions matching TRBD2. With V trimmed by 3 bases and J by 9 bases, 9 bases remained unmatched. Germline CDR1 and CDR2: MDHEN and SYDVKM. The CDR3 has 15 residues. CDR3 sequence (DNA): TGTGCCAGCAGTTTTAGCGGGAGGCCTCTCCCGACGCAGTATTTT. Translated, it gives CASSFSGRPLPTQYF.

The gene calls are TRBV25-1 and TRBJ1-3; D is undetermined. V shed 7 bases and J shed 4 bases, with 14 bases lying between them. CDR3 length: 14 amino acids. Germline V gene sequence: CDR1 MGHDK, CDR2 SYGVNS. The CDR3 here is CASTSGESGNTIYF. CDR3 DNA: TGTGCCAGCACCTCTGGAGAGTCCGGAAACACCATATATTTT.